The 30 T cell receptor beta chains below were found in one sample sequenced in a study of brain T cells in children with intractable seizures. Time point denoted: blood from clinic visit 5 months post-surgery; TSC patient then seizure free. Generated by immunoSEQ multiplex PCR, the TCRdb table keeps only in-frame clones and is missing some. Of 340,000 or so clones in the sample, about 93% were seen once. Sample: peripheral blood, taken approximately 5 months after surgery. These receptors were taken from a boy in the first two years of life with tuberous sclerosis and intractable seizures.

The chain uses TRBV19 and TRBJ1-4; 9 bases align to TRBD1. V shed 4 bases, J shed 7 bases, and the junction held 16 bases outside the gene matches. Germline-derived CDR1 and CDR2 are LNHDA and SQIVND (reference sequence). The CDR3 is 18 residues long. The CDR3 loop reads CASSTAPGTGHWGEKLFF. Here the CDR3 DNA reads TGTGCCAGTAGTACCGCCCCCGGGACAGGGCACTGGGGTGAAAAACTGTTTTTT.

The chain recombines TRBV5-1 with TRBJ1-6; D call uncertain. From germline, CDR1 is SGHRS and CDR2 YFSETQ. V lost 2 bases and J lost 0, with 15 bases in between. The CDR3 covers 18 residues. In DNA, the CDR3 is TGCGCCAGCAGCTTAGTTCCTGCGGCGAGCTCCTATAATTCACCCCTCCACTTT. It yields the protein CASSLVPAASSYNSPLHF.

This sequence joins TRBV5-8 and TRBJ2-7; D assignment may be TRBD1 or TRBD2 (5 bases each). The CDR3 sequence is 13 residues long. Germline V CDR1 and CDR2: SGHTS, YDEGEE. The V end was cut by 1 base, the J end by 3 bases, with 8 bases between. This CDR3 is CASSLQGDYEQYF. CDR3 coding DNA: TGTGCCAGCAGCTTGCAGGGAGACTACGAGCAGTACTTC.

V gene TRBV10-2 combines with J gene TRBJ1-5, with D possibly TRBD1 on 6 matching bases. CDR1 is WSHSY, CDR2 SAAADI, per germline. V lost 10 bases and J lost 6, with 22 bases in between. The CDR3 is made up of 15 amino acids. DNA for the CDR3: TGCGCCACCACCGGGGGCGAGGGCGGTGGTCAGCCCCAGCATTTT. It is translated as CATTGGEGGGQPQHF.

The chain is built from TRBV24-1 and TRBJ2-3; no definite D call. The CDR3 covers 14 residues. Trimming took 0 bases from V and 4 from J, leaving 7 bases between them. CDR1 KGHDR and CDR2 SFDVKD come from the germline V gene. For the CDR3, the DNA is TGTGCCACCAGTGATTTGTCGGGTTCAGATACGCAGTATTTT. Translating gives CATSDLSGSDTQYF.

The gene calls are TRBV6-5 and TRBJ1-1; D remains unclear. The CDR3 length is 14 residues. V dropped 2 bases and J dropped 2 bases, with 9 bases sitting between them. CDR1 and CDR2 from the germline V gene are MNHEY and SVGAGI. DNA of the CDR3: TGTGCCAGCAGTTACCACGCAGTTAACACTGAAGCTTTCTTT. Translating gives CASSYHAVNTEAFF.

The chain is built from TRBV6-1 and TRBJ1-2; D not certain. The CDR3 consists of 13 residues. The V and J ends lost 0 bases and 6 bases respectively, with 8 bases between them. Germline CDR1 reads MNHNS; CDR2 reads SASEGT. The CDR3 here is CASSEAGIDGYTF. CDR3 DNA: TGTGCCAGCAGTGAAGCAGGGATAGATGGCTACACCTTC.

This clone occurred a few times. The J gene is TRBJ1-1, the V gene TRBV12-5, with D uncertain. CDR3 length equals 11 residues. Trimming cost V 4 bases and J 5 bases, with 5 bases left between them. Germline V lookup: CDR1 LGHNT, CDR2 FRNRAP. The CDR3 loop is CASGWRTEAFF. In nucleotides, the CDR3 is TGTGCTAGTGGTTGGAGGACTGAAGCTTTCTTT.

CDR3 DNA: TGCGCCAGCAGCCAAGCCCCGGGTAGCATACAAGAGACCCAGTACTTC. Translated: CASSQAPGSIQETQYF. The rearrangement links TRBV4-1 to TRBJ2-5; D call uncertain. V lost 1 base, J lost 2 bases, and 14 bases lay in between. CDR1 MGHRA and CDR2 YSYEKL come from the germline V gene. This CDR3 has 16 residues.

The chain has TRBV9 and TRBJ1-1; 9 bases line up with TRBD1. Per germline, CDR1 SGDLS and CDR2 YYNGEE. The CDR3 is 18 residues long. V lost 0 bases to trimming and J lost 1 base; unmatched junction nucleotides: 10. The CDR3 spells CASSVVSGQGFENTEAFF. In DNA form, the CDR3 reads TGTGCCAGCAGCGTAGTATCGGGACAGGGTTTTGAGAACACTGAAGCTTTCTTT.

This clone was counted a few times. The chain couples TRBV27 to TRBJ1-6; D uncertain. The CDR3 is 13 residues long. V lost 7 bases, J lost 9 bases, and 13 bases lay in between. Germline CDR1 and CDR2: MNHEY and SMNVEV (reference sequence). The CDR3 loop is CASTIGGGSPLHF. The CDR3 DNA sequence: TGTGCCAGCACCATAGGAGGAGGTTCACCCCTCCACTTT.

This chain joins TRBV10-2 and TRBJ2-3; possible D gene TRBD2, 7 bases. Germline CDR1 WSHSY, CDR2 SAAADI. V dropped 2 bases and J dropped 5 bases, with 20 bases sitting between them. The CDR3 spans 17 residues. As DNA, the CDR3 is TGCGCCAGCAGTGAGCTTCTAGGCCGGGGGGCCGGAGATACGCAGTATTTT. Its protein is CASSELLGRGAGDTQYF.

This clone was observed once. The chain couples TRBV13 to TRBJ1-1; D unresolved. Germline values: CDR1 PRHDT, CDR2 FYEKMQ (reference sequence). V lost 0 bases and J lost 1, with 6 bases in between. This CDR3 comprises 14 residues. This chain's CDR3 is CASSLGAGNTEAFF. CDR3 bases: TGTGCCAGCAGCTTAGGGGCAGGGAACACTGAAGCTTTCTTT.

The rearrangement uses TRBV14 and TRBJ2-5; the match to TRBD1 covers 8 bases. The CDR3 consists of 17 residues. The germline V gene encodes CDR1 SGHDN and CDR2 FVKESK. J gave up 5 bases and V 0 bases, and 11 bases lay outside the gene matches. The CDR3 region is CASSQDRSGQGGETQYF. The CDR3, as DNA: TGTGCCAGCAGCCAAGATCGGTCAGGACAGGGTGGGGAGACCCAGTACTTC.

The rearrangement uses TRBV2 and TRBJ1-3; D is unresolved. The ends were cut back, 2 bases at V and 0 bases at J, with 11 bases in the middle. This CDR3 has 16 residues. In germline, CDR1 is SNHLY, CDR2 FYNNEI. The DNA for the CDR3 is TGTGCCAGCAGTGAACAAGTTGGAGTCTCTGGAAACACCATATATTTT. Encoded protein: CASSEQVGVSGNTIYF.

J is TRBJ2-3 and V is TRBV11-3; D not resolved. Germline V lookup: CDR1 SGHNT, CDR2 YENEEA. This CDR3 contains 13 residues. Trimming pared 1 base from V and 6 bases from J, leaving 8 bases between. The CDR3 DNA reads TGTGCCAGCAGCTTAGTGGTTTCGGATACGCAGTATTTT. It is translated as CASSLVVSDTQYF.

The V and J genes are TRBV5-1 and TRBJ2-7, with D perhaps assigned TRBD1 or TRBD2 (5 bases each). Germline CDR1 SGHRS, CDR2 YFSETQ. There are 13 residues in the CDR3. Trimming left V 4 bases short and J 4 bases short, with 12 bases between. CDR3 sequence (DNA): TGCGCCAGCAGCGTCCAGGGAGAATACGAGCAGTACTTC. Its protein is CASSVQGEYEQYF. Looking up the rest from reference TRBV5-1 and TRBJ2-7 gives the full variable domain: KAGVTQTPRYLIKTRGQQVTLSCSPISGHRSVSWYQQTPGQGLQFLFEYFSETQRNKGNFPGRFSGRQFSNSRSEMNVSTLELGDSALYLCASSVQGEYEQYFGPGTRLTVT.

The chain has TRBV21-1 and TRBJ2-5; the table's D call TRBD1 went unverified against the DNA. TRBV21-1 is termed a pseudogene. The CDR3 extends over 17 amino acids. The DNA of the CDR3 is TGTGCCAGCAGCAAGATAGTAAGGACAGGGACCCAAGAGACCCAGTACTTC. This encodes CASSKIVRTGTQETQYF.

The chain links TRBV3-1 (or the pseudogene TRBV3-2) to TRBJ2-7; TRBD2 aligns across 12 bases. Germline CDR1 LGHDT, CDR2 YNNKEL (reference sequence). J was trimmed by 4 bases and V by 0 bases; bases with no gene match: 7. This CDR3 has 17 amino acids. CDR3 bases: TGTGCCAGCAGCCAAGAAAGTCCCCTAGCGGGAGGGTACGAGCAGTACTTC. Translated: CASSQESPLAGGYEQYF.

In its sample, this clone was seen once. The chain uses TRBV28 and TRBJ2-2; D is unresolved. CDR3 size: 13 residues. Between the trimmed V and J ends, which lost 2 bases and 6 bases, there was a span of 7 bases. Germline values: CDR1 MDHEN, CDR2 SYDVKM. CDR3 bases: TGTGCCAGCAGTTTAAAGATGCCCGGGGAGCTGTTTTTT. It yields the protein CASSLKMPGELFF.

The chain couples TRBV3-1 (or the pseudogene TRBV3-2) to TRBJ1-2, with unresolved D. CDR3 length: 12 residues. CDR1 is LGHDT and CDR2 is YNNKEL in the germline V gene (reference sequence). V lost 4 bases, J lost 10 bases, and 13 bases lay in between. This CDR3 reads CASSRERRVYTF. Here the CDR3 DNA reads TGTGCCAGCAGCCGCGAAAGGAGGGTCTACACCTTC.

This chain uses TRBV7-9 with TRBJ1-1; possible D gene TRBD1, 6 bases. V shed 5 bases and J shed 9 bases, with 13 bases lying between them. The CDR3 sequence is 12 residues long. Germline V CDR1 and CDR2: SEHNR, FQNEAQ (reference sequence). This chain's CDR3 is CASSEGGGQAFF. In DNA form, the CDR3 reads TGTGCCAGCAGCGAGGGGGGCGGGCAAGCTTTCTTT.

This chain joins TRBV18 and TRBJ2-1, with 11 bases matching TRBD2. Germline V lookup: CDR1 KGHSH, CDR2 LQKENI. With V trimmed by 3 bases and J by 4 bases, 2 bases remained unmatched. This CDR3 comprises 15 residues. CDR3 nucleotides: TGTGCCAGCTCACCCGGGACTAGCGGATACAATGAGCAGTTCTTC. Encoded protein: CASSPGTSGYNEQFF.

The chain couples TRBV3-1 (or the pseudogene TRBV3-2) to TRBJ1-5, with D uncertain. This CDR3 has 13 residues. V gave up 0 bases and J gave up 5 bases, with 5 bases separating them. From germline, CDR1 is LGHDT and CDR2 YNNKEL (reference sequence). CDR3 protein: CASSQEADQPQHF. For the CDR3, the DNA is TGTGCCAGCAGCCAAGAAGCGGATCAGCCCCAGCATTTT.

This rearrangement joins TRBV11-2 to TRBJ2-7, with 10 positions matching TRBD2. Looked up from germline, CDR1 is SGHAT and CDR2 is FQNNGV. The CDR3 contains 15 residues. The trim removed 2 bases at V and 2 bases at J, leaving 3 bases unmatched. CDR3 loop: CASSLPSGSPYEQYF. CDR3 DNA: TGTGCCAGCAGCTTACCTAGCGGGAGCCCCTACGAGCAGTACTTC.

V gene TRBV28 combines with J gene TRBJ2-7; D possibly matches TRBD1 or TRBD2 (5 bases each). Germline V gene sequence: CDR1 MDHEN, CDR2 SYDVKM. CDR3 size: 15 residues. Deletions cut 6 bases from V and 2 bases from J, with 17 bases between. CDR3 region: CASRGWGTGAYEQYF. The CDR3 coding sequence is TGTGCCAGCAGAGGGTGGGGGACGGGCGCCTACGAGCAGTACTTC.

The V and J genes are TRBV4-1 and TRBJ1-1, with no clear D. This CDR3 is built from 14 residues. Per the germline V gene, CDR1 is MGHRA and CDR2 is YSYEKL. The V gene lost 7 bases and the J gene lost 5 bases, with 17 bases spanning the gap. The CDR3 DNA sequence: TGCGCCAGCACCGGAGCGGACGCCTCGACTGAAGCTTTCTTT. It translates to CASTGADASTEAFF.

The chain couples TRBV11-2 to TRBJ2-3; 7 bases line up with TRBD2. After removal of 9 bases from V and 2 bases from J, the junction contained 5 bases not matched to a gene. The CDR3 loop spans 13 amino acids. CDR1 and CDR2 (germline): SGHAT, FQNNGV. The CDR3 coding sequence is TGTGCCAGTGAGCGGGAATCCACAGATACGCAGTATTTT. This translates into CASERESTDTQYF.

V usage is TRBV29-1 and J usage is TRBJ1-2, with D possibly being TRBD1 (5 bases). In germline, CDR1 is SQVTM, CDR2 ANQGSEA. The CDR3 totals 12 residues. Trimming stripped 3 bases from V and 6 bases from J, with 11 bases between. CDR3 in DNA: TGCAGCGTTGATGGGGGAGGGGATGGCTACACCTTC. It yields the protein CSVDGGGDGYTF.

This clone occurred once. Other DNA sequences in the sample encode the same CDR3. The DNA of the CDR3 is TGTGCCAGCAGCGTAGATAATGAGCAGTTCTTC. It yields the protein CASSVDNEQFF. The chain links TRBV9 to TRBJ2-1; D is unclear. Trimming pared 0 bases from V and 7 bases from J, leaving 2 bases between. The CDR3 totals 11 residues. CDR1 and CDR2 (germline): SGDLS, YYNGEE.